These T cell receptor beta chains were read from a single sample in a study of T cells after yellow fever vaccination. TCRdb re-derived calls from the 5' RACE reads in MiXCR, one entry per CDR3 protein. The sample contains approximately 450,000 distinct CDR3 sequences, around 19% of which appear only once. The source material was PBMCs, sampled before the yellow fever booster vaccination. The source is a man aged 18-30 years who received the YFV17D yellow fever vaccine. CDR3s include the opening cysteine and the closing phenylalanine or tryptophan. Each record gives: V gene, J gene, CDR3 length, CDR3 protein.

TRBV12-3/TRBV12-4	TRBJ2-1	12	CASRLAGNEQFF
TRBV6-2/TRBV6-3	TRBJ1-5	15	CASSSRDRGNQPQHF
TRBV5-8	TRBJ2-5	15	CASSVGQSEGETQYF
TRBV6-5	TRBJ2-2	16	CASSYSKGSNTGELFF
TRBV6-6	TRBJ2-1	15	CASSTRTSQPGVRFF
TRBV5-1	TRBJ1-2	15	CASSWGIGRDYGYTF
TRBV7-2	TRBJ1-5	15	CASSPSRGHGQPQHF
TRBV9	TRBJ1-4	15	CASSVEGQVGEKLFF
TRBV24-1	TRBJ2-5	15	CATSDVQVGAETQYF
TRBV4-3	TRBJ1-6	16	CASSQDTGPARLPLHF
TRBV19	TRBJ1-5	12	CASGYSNQPQHF
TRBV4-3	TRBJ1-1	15	CASSQEGHINTEAFF
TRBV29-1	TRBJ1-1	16	CSVAGTGGLLNTEAFF
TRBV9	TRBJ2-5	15	CASSVTGVARETQYF
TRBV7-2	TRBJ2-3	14	CASWRGTSGDTQYF
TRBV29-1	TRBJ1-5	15	CSVQGDPWSNQPQHF
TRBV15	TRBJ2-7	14	CATRPQGPGYEQYF
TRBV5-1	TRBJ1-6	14	CASSLNRGGSPLHF
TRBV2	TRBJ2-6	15	CASSYRGTGANVLTF
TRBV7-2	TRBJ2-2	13	CASSQRVAGELFF
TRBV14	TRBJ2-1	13	CASSQARLNEQFF
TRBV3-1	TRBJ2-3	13	CASSRDSEDTQYF
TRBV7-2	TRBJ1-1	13	CASRRGDRTEAFF
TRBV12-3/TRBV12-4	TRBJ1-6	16	CASSPERGGIYSPLHF